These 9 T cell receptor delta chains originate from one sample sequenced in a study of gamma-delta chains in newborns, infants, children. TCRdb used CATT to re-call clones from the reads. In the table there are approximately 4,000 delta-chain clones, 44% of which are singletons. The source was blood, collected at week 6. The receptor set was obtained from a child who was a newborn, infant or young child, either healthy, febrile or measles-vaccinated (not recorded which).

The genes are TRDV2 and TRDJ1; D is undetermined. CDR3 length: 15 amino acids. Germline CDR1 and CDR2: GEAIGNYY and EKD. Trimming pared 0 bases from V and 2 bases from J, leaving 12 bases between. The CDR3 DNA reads TGTGCCTGTGACACCGCCGAAAGCCGGACCGATAAACTCATCTTT. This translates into CACDTAESRTDKLIF.

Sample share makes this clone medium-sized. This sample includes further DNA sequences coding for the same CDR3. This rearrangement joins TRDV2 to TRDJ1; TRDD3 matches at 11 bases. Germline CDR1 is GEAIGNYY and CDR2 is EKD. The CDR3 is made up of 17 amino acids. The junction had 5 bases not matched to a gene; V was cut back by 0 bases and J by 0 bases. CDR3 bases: TGTGCCTGTGACACCTTACTGGGGGATAAGGACACCGATAAACTCATCTTT. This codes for CACDTLLGDKDTDKLIF.

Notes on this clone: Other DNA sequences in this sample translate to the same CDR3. DNA for the CDR3: TGTGCCTTTCCTATCGATACTGGGGGATATAAAGGCGATAAACTCATCTTT. Translated: CAFPIDTGGYKGDKLIF. V usage is TRDV3 and J usage is TRDJ1; 11 nucleotides line up with TRDD3. The V and J ends lost 2 bases and 4 bases, in that order; junction bases with no gene match: 15. This CDR3 is 17 amino acids long. Per the germline V gene, CDR1 is TVYSNPD and CDR2 is GDNSRS (reference sequence).

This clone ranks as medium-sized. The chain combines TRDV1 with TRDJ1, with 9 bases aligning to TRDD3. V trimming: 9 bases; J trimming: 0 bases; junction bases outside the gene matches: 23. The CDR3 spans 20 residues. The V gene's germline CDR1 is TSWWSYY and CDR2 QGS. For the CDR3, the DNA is TGTGCTCTCTATATAGGGGCCTACGGCCTGGGGGATGTGTACACCGATAAACTCATCTTT. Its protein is CALYIGAYGLGDVYTDKLIF.

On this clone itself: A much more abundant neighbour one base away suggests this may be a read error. The CDR3 nucleotides are TGTGCTCTTGGGAAAGGAAGTACTGGGGGATACGGGACCGATAAACTCATCTTT. It codes for CALGKGSTGGYGTDKLIF. V gene TRDV1 combines with J gene TRDJ1, with TRDD3 identical over 13 bases. V lost 5 bases and J lost 2; bases outside the gene matches: 11. The germline V gene encodes CDR1 TSWWSYY and CDR2 QGS. The CDR3 totals 18 residues.

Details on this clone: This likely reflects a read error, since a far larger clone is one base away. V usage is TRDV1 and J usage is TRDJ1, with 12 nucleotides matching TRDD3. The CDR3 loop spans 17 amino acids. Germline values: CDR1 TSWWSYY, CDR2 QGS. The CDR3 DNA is TGTGCTCTTGGGGTTGACTGGGGGATACTCCGGACCGATAGACTCATCTTT. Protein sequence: CALGVDWGILRTDRLIF.

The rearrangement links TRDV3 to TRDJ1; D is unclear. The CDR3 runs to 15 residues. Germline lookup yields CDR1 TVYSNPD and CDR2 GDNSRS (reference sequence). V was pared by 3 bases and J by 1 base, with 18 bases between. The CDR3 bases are TGTGCCTTCCGCCTTTTTTATTCGGTCACCGATAAACTCATCTTT. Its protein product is CAFRLFYSVTDKLIF.

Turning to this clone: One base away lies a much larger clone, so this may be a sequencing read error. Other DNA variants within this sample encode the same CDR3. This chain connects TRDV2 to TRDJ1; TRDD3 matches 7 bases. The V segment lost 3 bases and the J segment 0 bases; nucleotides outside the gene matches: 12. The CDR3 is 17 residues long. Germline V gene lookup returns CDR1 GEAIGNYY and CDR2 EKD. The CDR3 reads CACDAILGDRHTDKLIF. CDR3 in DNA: TGTGCCTGTGACGCCATACTAGGGGATAGACACACCGATAAACTCATCTTT.

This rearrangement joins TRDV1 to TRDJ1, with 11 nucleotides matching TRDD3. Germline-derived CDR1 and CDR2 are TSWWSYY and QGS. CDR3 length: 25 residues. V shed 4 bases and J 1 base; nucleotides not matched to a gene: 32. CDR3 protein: CALGGAFLLVVLGDNPDTGTDKLIF. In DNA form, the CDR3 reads TGTGCTCTTGGGGGAGCATTCCTACTTGTCGTACTGGGGGATAATCCAGACACCGGCACCGATAAACTCATCTTT.